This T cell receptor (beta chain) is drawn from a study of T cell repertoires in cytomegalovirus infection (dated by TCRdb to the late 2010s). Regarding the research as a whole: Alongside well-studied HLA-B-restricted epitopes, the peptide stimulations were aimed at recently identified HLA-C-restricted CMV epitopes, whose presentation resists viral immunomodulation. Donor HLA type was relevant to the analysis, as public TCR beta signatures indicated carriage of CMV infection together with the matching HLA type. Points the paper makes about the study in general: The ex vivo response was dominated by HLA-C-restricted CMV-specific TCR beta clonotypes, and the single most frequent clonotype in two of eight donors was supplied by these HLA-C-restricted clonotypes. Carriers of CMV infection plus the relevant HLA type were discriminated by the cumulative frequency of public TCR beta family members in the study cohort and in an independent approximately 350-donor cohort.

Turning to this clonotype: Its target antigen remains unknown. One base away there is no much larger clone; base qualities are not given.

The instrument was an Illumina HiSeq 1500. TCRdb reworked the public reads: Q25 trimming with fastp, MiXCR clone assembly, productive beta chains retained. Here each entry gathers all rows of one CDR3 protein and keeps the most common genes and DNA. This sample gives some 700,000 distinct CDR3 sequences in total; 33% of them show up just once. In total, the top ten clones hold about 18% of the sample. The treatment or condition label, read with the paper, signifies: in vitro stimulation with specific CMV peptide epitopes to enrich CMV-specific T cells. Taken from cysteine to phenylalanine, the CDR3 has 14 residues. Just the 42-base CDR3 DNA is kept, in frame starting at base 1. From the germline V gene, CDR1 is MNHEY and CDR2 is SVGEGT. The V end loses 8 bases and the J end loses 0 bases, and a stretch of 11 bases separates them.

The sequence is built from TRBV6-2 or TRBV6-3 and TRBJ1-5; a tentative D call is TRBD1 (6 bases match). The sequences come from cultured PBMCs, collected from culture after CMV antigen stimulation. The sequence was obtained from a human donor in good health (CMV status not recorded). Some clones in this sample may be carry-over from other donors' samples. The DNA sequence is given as TGTGCCAGCTGCGGGACAAATAGCAATCAGCCCCAGCATTTT. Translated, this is CASCGTNSNQPQHF.